The 7 T cell receptor beta chains presented below share a single source sample, sequenced in a study of CD8+ T cells in alopecia areata. Extracted from the samples, RNA was reverse transcribed into cDNA to serve as the sequencing template. Assay: immunoSEQ multiplex PCR; the TCRdb copy retains only in-frame clones and omits some. Found here are more than 95,000 clones, approximately 60% of them singletons; the top ten hold around 2.8%. The sample was CD4+ T cells sorted from blood. The receptors were sampled from a human donor in good health.

This clone was counted once. The rearrangement joins TRBV30 to TRBJ2-3, with 8 bases aligning to TRBD2. CDR3 length: 13 amino acids. Germline V lookup: CDR1 GTSNPN, CDR2 SVGIG (reference sequence). Trimming took 3 bases from V and 3 from J; bases not matched to a gene: 2. This chain's CDR3 is CAWSGGGTDTQYF. In nucleotides, the CDR3 is TGTGCCTGGAGCGGGGGGGGTACAGATACGCAGTATTTT.

This clone has more than one count but fewer than ten. The chain combines TRBV6-5 with TRBJ1-2; 9 nucleotides line up with TRBD1. From germline, CDR1 is MNHEY and CDR2 SVGAGI. V lost 6 bases and J lost 7; bases outside the gene matches: 9. The CDR3 totals 14 residues. CDR3 coding DNA: TGTGCCAGCAGCCGGGACAGGGATCTTGGTGGCTACACCTTC. Its protein is CASSRDRDLGGYTF.

The chain combines TRBV25-1 with TRBJ1-2; 7 positions agree with TRBD1. CDR1 and CDR2 from the germline V gene are MGHDK and SYGVNS. The CDR3 contains 15 residues. Trimming took 5 bases from V and 4 from J; bases not matched to a gene: 10. CDR3 residues: CASSYAMGQLYGYTF. DNA of the CDR3: TGTGCCAGCAGTTATGCCATGGGACAGCTCTATGGCTACACCTTC.

This clone was seen just once. The J gene is TRBJ1-2, the V gene TRBV6-5, with unresolved D. Deletions cut 4 bases from V and 7 bases from J, with 10 bases between. Germline CDR1 reads MNHEY; CDR2 reads SVGAGI. This CDR3 is built from 12 residues. This chain's CDR3 is CASSSLVSGYTF. DNA of the CDR3: TGTGCCAGCAGTTCCCTTGTCTCTGGCTACACCTTC.

V gene TRBV27 combines with J gene TRBJ2-1, with D possibly matching TRBD1 (5 bases). CDR3 length: 12 residues. Trimming took off 8 bases at V and 10 bases at J, with 15 bases between the two ends. The germline V gene encodes CDR1 MNHEY and CDR2 SMNVEV (reference sequence). CDR3 amino acids: CASSKRGTEQFF. The DNA of the CDR3 is TGTGCCAGCTCAAAAAGGGGCACCGAGCAGTTCTTC.

The CDR3: CASSERGRNQPQHF. CDR3 DNA: TGTGCCAGCAGTGAGCGGGGGAGGAATCAGCCCCAGCATTTT. The chain is built from TRBV6-5 and TRBJ1-5, with TRBD1 as a possible D gene (5 bases). This CDR3 is 14 amino acids long. Germline loops: CDR1 MNHEY, CDR2 SVGAGI. Deletions cut 5 bases from V and 4 bases from J, with 12 bases between.

The chain employs TRBV5-1 and TRBJ2-1; D may match TRBD1 or TRBD2 (5 bases each). CDR1 and CDR2 from the germline V gene are SGHRS and YFSETQ. Trimming removed 4 bases from V and 8 bases from J, with 22 bases in between. This CDR3 is built from 16 residues. CDR3 amino acids: CASSPSSRGDVDEQFF. In nucleotides, the CDR3 is TGCGCCAGCAGCCCCTCTTCGAGGGGAGATGTCGATGAGCAGTTCTTC.